These 19 T cell receptor beta chains share one sample of origin, sequenced in a study of T cells in Graves' hyperthyroidism and ophthalmopathy. TCR beta CDR3 region amplification was performed from RNA transcripts. The TCR CDR3 was amplified in a first-round RT-PCR using the HTBI primer set. TCRdb reprocessed the multiplex PCR reads via MiXCR and lists one record per CDR3 protein. This repertoire shows about 340,000 distinct CDR3 sequences, roughly a fifth found once; its top ten account for around half. Sequenced material: blood. These receptors came from a woman aged 50 to 65 with Graves' hyperthyroidism.

This clonotype appeared many times. This chain joins TRBV11-3 and TRBJ2-4; 7 nucleotides agree with TRBD1. This CDR3 is 13 amino acids long. Looked up from germline, CDR1 is SGHNT and CDR2 is YENEEA. V lost 5 bases to trimming and J lost 9 bases; unmatched junction nucleotides: 7. CDR3 loop: CASSDTGVGIQYF. In nucleotides, the CDR3 is TGTGCCAGCAGCGATACAGGGGTAGGCATTCAGTACTTC.

The genes are TRBV5-6 and TRBJ2-1, with 9 nucleotides matching TRBD2. Germline trimming cut 6 bases from V and 5 bases from J; bases unmatched to any gene: 9. The germline V gene has CDR1 SGHDT and CDR2 YYEEEE. CDR3 size: 15 residues. The chain's CDR3 is CASTLAGKFNNEQFF. The DNA for the CDR3 is TGTGCCAGCACCCTAGCGGGAAAGTTCAACAATGAGCAGTTCTTC.

This clonotype was recorded many times. The chain couples TRBV18 to TRBJ1-5; a weak D match, TRBD1 (6 bases). Germline V gene data show CDR1 as KGHSH and CDR2 as LQKENI. The CDR3 is made up of 15 amino acids. The V gene lost 3 bases and the J gene lost 0 bases, with 9 bases spanning the gap. DNA for the CDR3: TGTGCCAGCTCACCTCGGACAGATAGCAATCAGCCCCAGCATTTT. Translated, it gives CASSPRTDSNQPQHF. Together with reference TRBV18 and TRBJ1-5, the CDR3 gives the full variable domain: NAGVMQNPRHLVRRRGQEARLRCSPMKGHSHVYWYRQLPEEGLKFMVYLQKENIIDESGMPKERFSAEFPKEGPSILRIQQVVRGDSAAYFCASSPRTDSNQPQHFGDGTRLSIL.

This clonotype has a count of ten or more. This chain connects TRBV5-1 to TRBJ2-3; tentatively, D is TRBD2 (5 bases). This CDR3 spans 14 amino acids. Germline assignment: CDR1 SGHRS and CDR2 YFSETQ. The V and J ends lost 4 bases and 2 bases respectively, with 11 bases between them. The CDR3 DNA reads TGCGCCAGCAGCCCGGGGATGCACACAGATACGCAGTATTTT. Translation: CASSPGMHTDTQYF.

This clonotype has ten or more counts. This sequence joins TRBV5-1 and TRBJ1-1, with D possibly TRBD1 on 6 matching bases. This CDR3 comprises 15 residues. Germline V gene sequence: CDR1 SGHRS, CDR2 YFSETQ. Trimming cost V 0 bases and J 4 bases, with 13 bases left between them. CDR3 sequence: CASSLAGTSGTEAFF. CDR3 in DNA: TGCGCCAGCAGCTTGGCAGGGACATCGGGCACTGAAGCTTTCTTT.

The CDR3 nucleotides read TGTGCCAGCAGTGCGGACCGGGAGGGCTGGAGGTACTTC. As protein: CASSADREGWRYF. The V gene is TRBV7-3, the J gene TRBJ2-5, with TRBD2 matching over 8 bases. With V trimmed by 6 bases and J by 13 bases, 13 bases remained unmatched. CDR3 length: 13 amino acids. CDR1 SGHTA and CDR2 FQGTGA come from the germline V gene. Using reference TRBV7-3 and TRBJ2-5 for the parts outside the CDR3, the full variable domain is GAGVSQTPSNKVTEKGKYVELRCDPISGHTALYWYRQSLGQGPEFLIYFQGTGAADDSGLPNDRFFAVRPEGSVSTLKIQRTERGDSAVYLCASSADREGWRYFGPGTRLLVL.

The rearrangement links TRBV6-2 or TRBV6-3 to TRBJ1-3; 7 positions agree with TRBD1. The CDR3 spans 15 residues. Trimming cost V 7 bases and J 0 bases; bases outside gene matches: 6. Germline CDR1 is MNHEY and CDR2 is SVGEGT. The DNA of the CDR3 is TGTGCCAGCACCTCGGGACAGCACTCTGGAAACACCATATATTTT. Translated, it gives CASTSGQHSGNTIYF.

On this clonotype itself: A much larger clone is a single base away; this may be a read error. The chain combines TRBV3-1 with TRBJ2-5; TRBD2 might be the D (5 bases). Germline-derived CDR1 and CDR2 are LGHDT and YNNKEL (reference sequence). Trimming took off 3 bases at V and 3 bases at J, with 11 bases between the two ends. This CDR3 is 14 amino acids long. CDR3 DNA sequence: TGTGCCAGCAGCCATCGTGTGAGGGAAGAGACCCAGTACTTC. This codes for CASSHRVREETQYF.

The rearrangement links TRBV5-1 to TRBJ2-5, with D maybe TRBD1 (6 bases). V was clipped by 6 bases and J by 0 bases, with 15 bases between them. The CDR3 sequence is 15 residues long. Germline-derived CDR1 and CDR2 are SGHRS and YFSETQ. CDR3 sequence reads: CASTFVTGNQETQYF. Here the CDR3 DNA reads TGCGCCAGCACCTTCGTGACAGGCAACCAAGAGACCCAGTACTTC.

This clonotype was counted at least ten times. The rearrangement uses TRBV12-3 or TRBV12-4 and TRBJ1-5, with 9 bases fitting TRBD1. After removal of 3 bases from V and 2 bases from J, the junction contained 5 bases not matched to a gene. The CDR3 extends over 16 amino acids. CDR3 loop: CASSFTGGVGNQPQHF. CDR3 in DNA: TGTGCCAGCAGTTTTACAGGGGGCGTGGGCAATCAGCCCCAGCATTTT.

This chain connects TRBV9 to TRBJ1-5, with D perhaps TRBD1 (5 bases). The CDR3 length is 14 residues. Germline values: CDR1 SGDLS, CDR2 YYNGEE. V lost 2 bases to trimming and J lost 4 bases, with 10 bases between them. The CDR3 spells CASSVQGENQPQHF. The CDR3 DNA follows: TGTGCCAGCAGCGTGCAAGGGGAGAATCAGCCCCAGCATTTT.

This clonotype was picked up many times. The rearrangement uses TRBV18 and TRBJ2-7; weak D call: TRBD1 (6 bases). Trimming removed 3 bases from V and 1 base from J, with 16 bases in between. The CDR3 consists of 16 residues. Per the germline V gene, CDR1 is KGHSH and CDR2 is LQKENI. CDR3 amino acids: CASSPSGRGRSYEQYF. The CDR3 DNA reads TGTGCCAGCTCACCCAGCGGCAGGGGTCGGTCCTACGAGCAGTACTTC.

The rearrangement links TRBV2 to TRBJ2-7; TRBD2 is a possible D gene (6 bases). There are 14 residues in the CDR3. Trimming cost V 6 bases and J 3 bases, with 15 bases left between them. The germline V gene has CDR1 SNHLY and CDR2 FYNNEI. CDR3 sequence (DNA): TGTGCCAGCAGCATCCCCGGGGGAAGCTACGAGCAGTACTTC. Its translation: CASSIPGGSYEQYF.

This sequence joins TRBV20-1 and TRBJ2-1; D unresolved. The germline V and J ends were trimmed by 2 bases and 7 bases, with 12 bases remaining between them. Germline values: CDR1 DFQATT, CDR2 SNEGSKA (reference sequence). There are 13 residues in the CDR3. CDR3 nucleotides: TGCAGTGCTAGAACGCCAGGACCTAATGAGCAGTTCTTC. This sequence encodes CSARTPGPNEQFF.

Turning to this clonotype: A read error is possible here, since a much larger clone lies one base away. The CDR3 DNA reads TGTGCCAGCAGCTTAACACGGGGTGGAGGGACCCAGTGCTTC. Its protein product is CASSLTRGGGTQCF. V gene TRBV11-3 combines with J gene TRBJ2-5, with D maybe TRBD2 (6 bases). Germline V gene sequence: CDR1 SGHNT, CDR2 YENEEA. The CDR3 has 14 residues.

This clonotype has more than one count but fewer than ten. One junction end does not reproduce the germline sequence, and a read error may be involved. This chain uses TRBV12-3 or TRBV12-4 with TRBJ2-1; tentatively, D is TRBD1 (6 bases). This CDR3 has 14 residues. The CDR3 loop is CAGSSTGVGNEQFF. CDR3 coding DNA: TGTGCCGGCAGTTCGACAGGAGTAGGCAATGAGCAGTTCTTC.

This clonotype has only a few counts. V is TRBV3-1 and J is TRBJ1-6, with TRBD1 identical over 9 bases. There are 17 residues in the CDR3. Trimming at V came to 3 bases and at J to 6 bases, leaving 9 bases not matched to a gene. Germline CDR1 is LGHDT and CDR2 is YNNKEL (reference sequence). The CDR3 sequence is CASSHQTGTGSNSPLHF. The CDR3 nucleotides are TGTGCCAGCAGCCATCAGACCGGGACAGGGAGTAATTCACCCCTCCACTTT.

This chain joins TRBV2 and TRBJ1-4, with D hard to call. Germline V gene data show CDR1 as SNHLY and CDR2 as FYNNEI. The CDR3 spans 13 residues. Trimming stripped 0 bases from V and 8 bases from J, with 7 bases between. The CDR3 nucleotides read TGTGCCAGCAGTGAAGCGCAAGGAGAAAAACTGTTTTTT. It encodes CASSEAQGEKLFF.

This clonotype occurred many times. The chain joins TRBV7-9 to TRBJ1-1, with D perhaps TRBD1 (5 bases). The CDR3 consists of 18 residues. Trimming cost V 3 bases and J 0 bases, with 20 bases left between them. Per germline, CDR1 SEHNR and CDR2 FQNEAQ (reference sequence). The DNA for the CDR3 is TGTGCCAGCAGCTTCACAGGTGTCAATTTGATGATGAACACTGAAGCTTTCTTT. This sequence encodes CASSFTGVNLMMNTEAFF. The whole variable domain, remainder taken from reference TRBV7-9 and TRBJ1-1, is DTGVSQNPRHKITKRGQNVTFRCDPISEHNRLYWYRQTLGQGPEFLTYFQNEAQLEKSRLLSDRFSAERPKGSFSTLEIQRTEQGDSAMYLCASSFTGVNLMMNTEAFFGQGTRLTVV.